This T cell receptor (beta chain) is drawn from a study of immune heterogeneity within non-small cell lung tumors. Multiplex PCR relied on 32 V and 13 J primers to amplify TCR beta CDR3. Each CDR3 protein is one row after TCRdb ran MiXCR on the multiplex PCR reads. This table holds more than 9,000 distinct CDR3 sequences, nearly 30% found once. Study-wide points: Identical dominant CDR3 beta clonotypes spanned tumor sites within a patient, beside site-unique high-frequency clones. The repertoire of each individual patient held high-frequency T-cell receptor beta clonotypes that were largely distinct from those of other patients.

This clonotype was seen repeatedly, ten times or more. The antigen remains undetermined. TCRs were amplified from 450 to 700 ng gDNA of bulk tumor per sample. Spaced far apart, several biopsies were taken from each primary tumor during surgery. The cohort was untreated, with newly diagnosed non-small cell lung cancer undergoing curative surgery. Each donor was a newly diagnosed non-small cell lung cancer patient undergoing surgery with curative intent. Between the trimmed V and J ends, which lost 4 bases and 4 bases, there was a span of 8 bases. The CDR3 extends over 13 amino acids. The sequence was obtained from a woman in her forties or fifties with non-small cell lung cancer. The chain couples TRBV12-3 or TRBV12-4 to TRBJ1-3, with D perhaps TRBD1 (5 bases). The sequenced sample was lung tumor tissue. The CDR3 reads CASSSRQGNTIYF. In DNA, the CDR3 is TGTGCCAGCAGTTCTCGACAGGGAAACACCATATATTTT.